This T cell receptor (delta chain) was identified in a study of Vδ1+ human thymocytes. V lost 0 bases to trimming and J lost 0 bases, with 20 bases between them. Germline-derived CDR1 and CDR2 are TSWWSYY and QGS. The CDR3 is made up of 19 amino acids. Study-level findings and limits: Thymic delta-chain repertoires held roughly 20% Vdelta2 sequences and few Vdelta3, despite high sort purity. Highly polyclonal TRG and TRD repertoires with Gaussian CDR3 length distributions appeared in thymus.

Details on this clone: Its antigen remains unknown.

The template was reverse-transcribed extracted RNA. The CDR3 regions were amplified by multiplex PCR from V-gene primers to a constant-region primer. TCRdb redid the clone calls on the multiplex PCR reads with CATT. The table records some 73,000 delta-chain clones, about 35% of them present only once. This TCR derives from a boy under two years old who had congenital heart surgery. The sequencing sample was made of Vdelta1+ gamma-delta thymocytes from the thymus. The sample's subset: FACS-sorted CD3+ TCRalphabeta- TCRVdelta1+ TCRVdelta2- thymocytes. The chain recombines TRDV1 with TRDJ1, with a weak D call TRDD3 (5 bases). CDR3 bases: TGTGCTCTTGGGGAACTATCCCCCCCGGGAGGGATGCACACCGATAAACTCATCTTT. Translated, it gives CALGELSPPGGMHTDKLIF.